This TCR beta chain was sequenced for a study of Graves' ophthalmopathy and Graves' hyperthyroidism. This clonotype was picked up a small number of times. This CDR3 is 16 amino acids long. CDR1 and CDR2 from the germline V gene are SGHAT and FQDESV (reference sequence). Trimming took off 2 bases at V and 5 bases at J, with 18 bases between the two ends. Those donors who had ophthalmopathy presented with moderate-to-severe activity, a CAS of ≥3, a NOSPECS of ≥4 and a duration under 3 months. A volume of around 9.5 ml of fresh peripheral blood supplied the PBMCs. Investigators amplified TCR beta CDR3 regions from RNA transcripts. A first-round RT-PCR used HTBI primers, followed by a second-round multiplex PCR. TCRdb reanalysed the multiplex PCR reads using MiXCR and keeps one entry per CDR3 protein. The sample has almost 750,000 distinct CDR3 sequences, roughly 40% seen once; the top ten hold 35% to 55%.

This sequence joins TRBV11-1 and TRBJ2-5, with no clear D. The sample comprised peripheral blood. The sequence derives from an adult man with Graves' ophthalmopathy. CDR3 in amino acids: CASSLSSSRIEETQYF. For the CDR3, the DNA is TGTGCCAGCAGCTTATCTTCTTCGCGGATCGAGGAGACCCAGTACTTC.